These 4 T cell receptor beta chains share one sample of origin, sequenced in a study of a mutant IDH1 vaccine in newly diagnosed glioma. Indicated time point: baseline, week 1 (first vaccination visit). Documented treatment: pre-vaccination baseline after standard-of-care therapy. The table came from immunoSEQ multiplex PCR; TCRdb's copy has only in-frame clones and leaves some out. Of tens of thousands of clones in the sample, 80% to 95% were seen once. Source: PBMCs, taken from a glioma patient treated with radiotherapy, temozolomide or both. The receptors come from a man aged 18-30 years with glioma.

The chain uses TRBV21-1 and TRBJ2-7; the tabulated D call, TRBD2, remains unverified against the DNA. TRBV21-1 is tagged as a pseudogene. This CDR3 is 10 amino acids long. DNA for the CDR3: TGTGCCAGCCCAGCGGGCGAGCAGTACTTC. It yields the protein CASPAGEQYF.

The chain has TRBV6-5 and TRBJ2-5; possibly TRBD2 for D (6 bases). CDR3 length equals 15 residues. Germline V lookup: CDR1 MNHEY, CDR2 SVGAGI. Trimming stripped 6 bases from V and 1 base from J, with 15 bases between. In DNA form, the CDR3 reads TGTGCCAGCAGGCTAACTGGGACTCCCCAAGAGACCCAGTACTTC. Translated: CASRLTGTPQETQYF.

The chain employs TRBV5-4 and TRBJ1-2; unclear D gene. CDR1 is SGHNT, CDR2 YYREEE, per germline (reference sequence). V was clipped by 4 bases and J by 2 bases, with 15 bases between them. This CDR3 is 15 amino acids long. The CDR3 nucleotides are TGTGCCAGCAGCGAACCCGCCTTAGGGAACTATGGCTACACCTTC. Its protein is CASSEPALGNYGYTF.

This chain joins TRBV27 and TRBJ1-5, with 8 bases aligning to TRBD1. The CDR3 has 17 amino acids. Per germline, CDR1 MNHEY and CDR2 SMNVEV (reference sequence). The J segment lost 0 bases and the V segment lost 5 bases, leaving 9 bases of the junction unmatched. Here the CDR3 reads CASSQRQGRNSNQPQHF. The DNA for the CDR3 is TGTGCCAGCAGTCAAAGACAGGGGCGGAATAGCAATCAGCCCCAGCATTTT.